These 10 T cell receptor beta chains share one sample of origin, sequenced in a study of cytomegalovirus exposure and HLA in healthy donors. This PCR relied on a set of 60 Vbeta primers and 13 Jbeta primers. TCRdb's table, derived via immunoSEQ multiplex PCR, lists solely in-frame clones and lacks some. The table has some 100,000 clones, roughly 80% seen once; the top ten hold 1.2%. Sequenced input: PBMCs. Receptors originate from a girl aged 2 to 10 in good health and CMV-seropositive.

The chain joins TRBV5-1 to TRBJ2-7, with D possibly matching TRBD1 (6 bases). Between the trimmed V and J ends, which lost 0 bases and 0 bases, there was a span of 10 bases. The CDR3 spans 15 residues. Germline assignment: CDR1 SGHRS and CDR2 YFSETQ. The CDR3 here is CASSLGLRGSYEQYF. CDR3 nucleotide sequence: TGCGCCAGCAGCTTGGGCCTCAGGGGCTCCTACGAGCAGTACTTC.

V is TRBV7-9 and J is TRBJ2-7, with TRBD1 matching 9 bases. V dropped 0 bases and J dropped 2; count of bases not matched to a gene: 5. The germline V gene encodes CDR1 SEHNR and CDR2 FQNEAQ (reference sequence). The CDR3 is 16 amino acids. The CDR3 loop is CASSLARTGAPYEQYF. The DNA of the CDR3 is TGTGCCAGCAGCTTAGCCCGGACAGGGGCCCCCTACGAGCAGTACTTC. The variable domain in full, with the rest retrieved from reference TRBV7-9 and TRBJ2-7, is DTGVSQNPRHKITKRGQNVTFRCDPISEHNRLYWYRQTLGQGPEFLTYFQNEAQLEKSRLLSDRFSAERPKGSFSTLEIQRTEQGDSAMYLCASSLARTGAPYEQYFGPGTRLTVT.

The gene calls are TRBV28 and TRBJ1-3; possible D gene TRBD1, 6 bases. The V end lost 4 bases, the J end lost 4 bases, and 8 bases lay between the germline ends. The CDR3 runs to 13 residues. Germline V lookup: CDR1 MDHEN, CDR2 SYDVKM. The CDR3, as DNA: TGTGCCAGCAGTTGGGACAAAGGAAACACCATATATTTT. This encodes CASSWDKGNTIYF.

This rearrangement joins TRBV29-1 to TRBJ2-3, with a tentative D call TRBD2 (5 bases). V was clipped by 4 bases and J by 2 bases, with 16 bases between them. CDR1 SQVTM and CDR2 ANQGSEA come from the germline V gene. The CDR3 consists of 15 residues. The CDR3 coding sequence is TGCAGCGTTGGACTACGCGGAAATAACACAGATACGCAGTATTTT. Its translation: CSVGLRGNNTDTQYF.

The chain is built from TRBV27 and TRBJ2-6, with unresolved D. V gave up 7 bases and J gave up 0 bases, with 10 bases separating them. Germline V lookup: CDR1 MNHEY, CDR2 SMNVEV (reference sequence). CDR3 length equals 15 residues. The CDR3 region has the DNA TGTGCCAGCAAGATAGAGGCCTCTGGGGCCAACGTCCTGACTTTC. The encoded protein is CASKIEASGANVLTF. The entire variable domain, with the rest obtained from reference TRBV27 and TRBJ2-6, is as follows: EAQVTQNPRYLITVTGKKLTVTCSQNMNHEYMSWYRQDPGLGLRQIYYSMNVEVTDKGDVPEGYKVSRKEKRNFPLILESPSPNQTSLYFCASKIEASGANVLTFGAGSRLTVL.

This clone was picked up a small number of times. V is TRBV28 and J is TRBJ1-1; 9 bases are a match to TRBD1. The CDR3 runs to 15 residues. CDR1 is MDHEN and CDR2 is SYDVKM in the germline V gene. J was trimmed by 7 bases and V by 6 bases; bases with no gene match: 12. CDR3 sequence: CASSTTGGYGLEAFF. The CDR3, as DNA: TGTGCCAGCAGCACGACAGGGGGATATGGGCTTGAAGCTTTCTTT.

V and J are TRBV30 and TRBJ1-5; D is unresolved. Germline V gives CDR1 GTSNPN, CDR2 SVGIG (reference sequence). With 0 bases removed from V and 5 bases from J, the gap between germline ends came to 8 bases. The length of the CDR3 is 13 residues. CDR3 coding DNA: TGTGCCTGGAGTGTACTCGGGGATCAGCCCCAGCATTTT. This codes for CAWSVLGDQPQHF. The entire variable domain, with the rest obtained from reference TRBV30 and TRBJ1-5, is as follows: SQTIHQWPATLVQPVGSPLSLECTVEGTSNPNLYWYRQAAGRGLQLLFYSVGIGQISSEVPQNLSASRPQDRQFILSSKKLLLSDSGFYLCAWSVLGDQPQHFGDGTRLSIL.

The rearrangement joins TRBV12-5 to TRBJ2-3; tentatively, D is TRBD2 (6 bases). The CDR3 covers 15 residues. Per the germline V gene, CDR1 is LGHNT and CDR2 is FRNRAP. Trimming stripped 1 base from V and 1 base from J, with 9 bases between. CDR3 bases: TGTGCTAGTGGTTTGGGGGCTAGCGGCACAGATACGCAGTATTTT. It encodes CASGLGASGTDTQYF.

The chain uses TRBV5-1 and TRBJ2-1; 7 bases fit TRBD2. The CDR3 is 16 amino acids. Per the germline V gene, CDR1 is SGHRS and CDR2 is YFSETQ. Unmatched junction bases numbered 8, after V lost 0 bases and J lost 5 bases. The CDR3: CASSLGASGGHNEQFF. The CDR3 nucleotides read TGCGCCAGCAGCTTGGGAGCTAGCGGAGGCCACAATGAGCAGTTCTTC.

The gene calls are TRBV29-1 and TRBJ1-4; the D is unclear. Trimming shortened V by 6 bases and J by 8 bases, and 10 bases separated the two germline ends. Per the germline V gene, CDR1 is SQVTM and CDR2 is ANQGSEA. The CDR3 spans 11 residues. The CDR3 DNA reads TGCAGCGTGGCCATAGCGGAAAAACTGTTTTTT. Its translation: CSVAIAEKLFF.